In this sample, the clone carrying this T cell receptor (beta chain) turned up a few times. These data originate in a study of T-cell memory formation after mild COVID-19. The CDR3 has 14 amino acids. Trimming at V came to 3 bases and at J to 8 bases, leaving 4 bases not matched to a gene. Germline V CDR1 and CDR2: MNHNS, SASEGT. TCRdb reprocessed the 5' RACE reads via MiXCR and lists one record per CDR3 protein. The repertoire holds 200,000 or so distinct CDR3 sequences, with more than 15% as singletons. The chain recombines TRBV6-1 with TRBJ1-6, with 7 bases lining up with TRBD1. The sequence derives from an adult woman who had mild COVID-19 (a few samples of this study predate the infection). Cell type and time point are not known. Sequenced input: PBMCs or a T cell subset sorted from them (not recorded which). The CDR3 coding sequence is TGTGCCAGCAGTGATAAGGGGGCGGATTCACCCCTCCACTTT. Its translation: CASSDKGADSPLHF.